These T cell receptor beta chains were read from a single sample in a study of blood T cell repertoires in COVID-19. Repertoires were generated with immunoSEQ multiplex PCR, while TCRdb's copy carries only in-frame clones and drops some. Of 250,000 to 300,000 clones listed, approximately 82% were seen once; the top ten hold approximately 5.4%. Sample: peripheral blood. The receptors derive from a man at least 80 years old with acute or convalescent COVID-19. CDR3s include the opening cysteine and the closing phenylalanine or tryptophan. D genes are given only for firm matches. The size field is filled for only some rows; it gives once, few, many or a size class.

>TRBV12-2|-|TRBJ2-5|-
TGTGCAAGTCGCTCCGTGCTCGGGGGGGCCGGAGAGACCCAGTACTTC
CASRSVLGGAGETQYF
>TRBV28|TRBD1|TRBJ2-5|-
TGTGCCAGCAGTTTGCACAGGGGGCGAGAGACCCAGTACTTC
CASSLHRGRETQYF
>TRBV28|-|TRBJ1-4|-
TGTGCCAGCAGTTCGCCCGCTTTACGGAGGGAAAAACTGTTTTTT
CASSSPALRREKLFF
>TRBV19|-|TRBJ2-2|-
TGTGCCAGTAAGAAAGACAGAGCCAACACCGGGGAGCTGTTTTTT
CASKKDRANTGELFF
>TRBV18|TRBD2|TRBJ2-5|-
TGTGCCAGCTCCCCGGGGGGACAAGAGACCCAGTACTTC
CASSPGGQETQYF
>TRBV25-1|-|TRBJ1-6|-
TGTGCCACCTCGTCGACATTTGAATCACCCCTCCACTTT
CATSSTFESPLHF
>TRBV2|TRBD1|TRBJ2-6|once
TGTGCCAGCAGCAGAAGGGACAGCGTATCCGGGGCCAACGTCCTGACTTTC
CASSRRDSVSGANVLTF
>TRBV10-2|TRBD1|TRBJ2-1|-
TGCGCCAGCATACGAGGGGGCGCTTTCAATGAGCAGTTCTTC
CASIRGGAFNEQFF
>TRBV7-7|-|TRBJ2-3|-
TGTGCTAGCAGCCGCCTTTGGGGGGGCTCGGGAGATACGCAGTATTTT
CASSRLWGGSGDTQYF
>TRBV19|-|TRBJ2-5|once
TGTGCCAGTAGTGCCCCCCGGCACAGCCAAGAGACCCAGTACTTC
CASSAPRHSQETQYF
>TRBV20-1|TRBD1|TRBJ2-5|-
TGCAGTGCTAGTTCCGGGACAGGGGACCAAGAGACCCAGTACTTC
CSASSGTGDQETQYF
>TRBV5-1|TRBD1|TRBJ2-7|-
TGCGCCAGCAGCTTGGCAAGGCGACAGGGAATAAACTACGAGCAGTACTTC
CASSLARRQGINYEQYF
>TRBV5-4|-|TRBJ1-6|-
TGTGCCAGCAGCTTTTCGGGGGGAAATAATTCACCCCTCCACTTT
CASSFSGGNNSPLHF
>TRBV19|TRBD1|TRBJ2-5|-
TGTGCCAGTAGTAAGGGACAGGGACAGGGGGAGACCCAGTACTTC
CASSKGQGQGETQYF
>TRBV5-4|-|TRBJ1-4|-
TGTGCCAGCAGCCTGATGGTTGGACAGCTTAATGAAAAACTGTTTTTT
CASSLMVGQLNEKLFF
>TRBV3-1/TRBV3-2|-|TRBJ1-6|once
TGTGCCAGCAGCAATACCGGGTCGAATAATTCACCCCTCCACTTT
CASSNTGSNNSPLHF